Each of the 17 T cell receptor beta chains below was sequenced from the same sample in a study of shared clonotypes between healthy human individuals. The method was immunoSEQ multiplex PCR; TCRdb's version includes in-frame clones alone and lacks a portion of them. There are roughly 1,600,000 clones in the sample; approximately 98.5% occur only once, and around 0.33% lies in the top ten. What was sequenced was naive CD4+ T cells sorted from blood. The subset was: CD45RA+ positively selected. The receptors here all came from a man aged 30-40 years in good health.

The CDR3 DNA reads TGTGCCAGCAGTTACTCACAGCTACTGAACACTGAAGCTTTCTTT. Translated, it gives CASSYSQLLNTEAFF. The gene calls are TRBV6-5 and TRBJ1-1, with D unresolved. Per the germline V gene, CDR1 is MNHEY and CDR2 is SVGAGI. This CDR3 region has 15 residues. V shed 0 bases and J shed 0 bases, with 8 bases lying between them.

This chain connects TRBV9 to TRBJ2-3; possibly TRBD1 for D (6 bases). From germline, CDR1 is SGDLS and CDR2 YYNGEE. V shed 4 bases and J shed 1 base, with 10 bases lying between them. The CDR3 is 14 residues long. DNA of the CDR3: TGTGCCAGCAGCTCCCGACAGGGCACAGATACGCAGTATTTT. Translating gives CASSSRQGTDTQYF.

The rearrangement links TRBV6-5 to TRBJ2-1, with 8 positions matching TRBD2. V shed 6 bases and J 5 bases; nucleotides not matched to a gene: 6. Germline CDR1 reads MNHEY; CDR2 reads SVGAGI. This CDR3 comprises 14 residues. The CDR3 region is CASRLGLANNEQFF. CDR3 DNA sequence: TGTGCCAGCAGACTAGGACTAGCTAACAATGAGCAGTTCTTC.

The gene calls are TRBV6-5 and TRBJ2-7, with D maybe TRBD1 (8 bases). Per the germline V gene, CDR1 is MNHEY and CDR2 is SVGAGI. Deletions cut 6 bases from V and 2 bases from J, with 11 bases between. The CDR3 is made up of 13 amino acids. In DNA form, the CDR3 reads TGTGCCAGCAGAACAGGGGGGGCCTACGAGCAGTACTTC. Translating it yields CASRTGGAYEQYF.

The rearrangement joins TRBV6-5 to TRBJ2-7, with 10 bases identical to TRBD2. Germline assignment: CDR1 MNHEY and CDR2 SVGAGI. Trimming removed 2 bases from V and 6 bases from J; junction bases left unmatched: 7. This CDR3 region has 15 residues. The CDR3 coding sequence is TGTGCCAGCAGTTACCTTAGCGGGAGGAGTGGCGAGCAGTACTTC. It specifies CASSYLSGRSGEQYF.

The V call is TRBV5-1, the J call TRBJ2-3, with 8 bases matching TRBD1. With 3 bases clipped from V and 4 bases from J, the junction kept 19 bases outside the gene matches. CDR3 length: 19 amino acids. In germline, CDR1 is SGHRS, CDR2 YFSETQ. CDR3 DNA: TGCGCCAGCAGCTCGCCAAGCCTCCATACAGGGGGGTCCTCAGATACGCAGTATTTT. Amino acid sequence: CASSSPSLHTGGSSDTQYF. The full variable domain, with the rest looked up from reference TRBV5-1 and TRBJ2-3, is KAGVTQTPRYLIKTRGQQVTLSCSPISGHRSVSWYQQTPGQGLQFLFEYFSETQRNKGNFPGRFSGRQFSNSRSEMNVSTLELGDSALYLCASSSPSLHTGGSSDTQYFGPGTRLTVL.

The chain uses TRBV2 and TRBJ1-1; D is unclear. Trimming stripped 6 bases from V and 5 bases from J, with 7 bases between. The CDR3 consists of 11 residues. Germline V gene data show CDR1 as SNHLY and CDR2 as FYNNEI. The CDR3 region is CASRGETEAFF. The DNA of the CDR3 is TGTGCCAGCAGGGGAGAGACTGAAGCTTTCTTT.

The chain couples TRBV11-2 to TRBJ2-5, with 8 bases aligning to TRBD2. Germline-derived CDR1 and CDR2 are SGHAT and FQNNGV. This CDR3 is 15 amino acids long. Trimming took 1 base from V and 2 from J; bases not matched to a gene: 3. The CDR3 is CASSLGRGEQETQYF. CDR3 sequence (DNA): TGTGCCAGCAGCTTAGGGCGGGGGGAGCAAGAGACCCAGTACTTC.

The chain recombines TRBV30 with TRBJ1-3; maybe TRBD1 (6 bases). Trimming removed 3 bases at V and 2 bases at J, with 11 bases between. The V gene's germline CDR1 is GTSNPN and CDR2 SVGIG (reference sequence). This CDR3 spans 14 amino acids. The CDR3 loop is CAWSRGAPGNTIYF. Written as DNA, the CDR3 is TGTGCCTGGAGCCGGGGGGCGCCTGGAAACACCATATATTTT.

The chain uses TRBV7-9 and TRBJ2-2; TRBD1 matches 8 bases. The germline CDR1 and CDR2 sequences are SEHNR and FQNEAQ (reference sequence). The CDR3 consists of 16 residues. The V segment lost 4 bases and the J segment 2 bases; nucleotides outside the gene matches: 6. The CDR3 coding sequence is TGTGCCAGCAGCTCACCAGACAGGGGCAACACCGGGGAGCTGTTTTTT. Its protein product is CASSSPDRGNTGELFF.

V gene TRBV4-3 combines with J gene TRBJ1-2, with a tentative D call TRBD1 (6 bases). There are 16 residues in the CDR3. Trimming pared 0 bases from V and 6 bases from J, leaving 17 bases between. Germline V gene data show CDR1 as LGHNA and CDR2 as YSLEER. The CDR3 protein is CASSQEPGGGFDGYTF. Here the CDR3 DNA reads TGCGCCAGCAGCCAAGAACCCGGAGGGGGGTTTGATGGCTACACCTTC.

A word on this clone: The same CDR3 arises from other DNA sequences in this sample as well. The V call is TRBV7-9, the J call TRBJ2-1; TRBD2 matches at 14 bases. V was clipped by 5 bases and J by 6 bases; unmatched bases: 3. There are 15 residues in the CDR3. From germline, CDR1 is SEHNR and CDR2 FQNEAQ (reference sequence). CDR3 in DNA: TGTGCCAGCAGCCTGGGACTAGCGGGAGTCAATGAGCAGTTCTTC. It yields the protein CASSLGLAGVNEQFF. Full variable domain (missing parts from reference TRBV7-9 and TRBJ2-1): DTGVSQNPRHKITKRGQNVTFRCDPISEHNRLYWYRQTLGQGPEFLTYFQNEAQLEKSRLLSDRFSAERPKGSFSTLEIQRTEQGDSAMYLCASSLGLAGVNEQFFGPGTRLTVL.

The V and J genes are TRBV5-4 and TRBJ2-5, with 9 bases lining up with TRBD2. CDR3 length equals 17 residues. Germline values: CDR1 SGHNT, CDR2 YYREEE (reference sequence). Trimming removed 3 bases from V and 5 bases from J; junction bases left unmatched: 14. DNA for the CDR3: TGTGCCAGCAGCTGGGGGCTCCTAGCGGGACGGCGGGAGACCCAGTACTTC. The encoded protein is CASSWGLLAGRRETQYF.

The chain links TRBV7-2 to TRBJ1-2; D is unresolved. The CDR3 is made up of 14 amino acids. V shed 1 base and J shed 2 bases, with 8 bases lying between them. CDR1 SGHTA and CDR2 FQGNSA come from the germline V gene. The CDR3 DNA is TGTGCCAGCAGCTTAGAGGTCAGAAACTATGGCTACACCTTC. Its protein is CASSLEVRNYGYTF.

The rearrangement uses TRBV4-3 and TRBJ2-7, with D possibly TRBD2 on 6 matching bases. Germline CDR1 is LGHNA and CDR2 is YSLEER. Trimming removed 0 bases at V and 3 bases at J, with 12 bases between. CDR3 length: 15 amino acids. The CDR3, as DNA: TGCGCCAGCAGCCAAGAGGCGGGAATGAACTACGAGCAGTACTTC. Translation gives CASSQEAGMNYEQYF.

The rearrangement joins TRBV4-1 to TRBJ2-3, with D perhaps matching TRBD2 (5 bases). Germline V gene sequence: CDR1 MGHRA, CDR2 YSYEKL. V was cut by 1 base and J by 2 bases, with 10 bases left in between. The CDR3 has 15 amino acids. CDR3 protein: CASSQVGLATDTQYF. The CDR3 nucleotides are TGCGCCAGCAGCCAAGTAGGCCTAGCCACAGATACGCAGTATTTT.

The chain employs TRBV4-3 and TRBJ2-1, with 11 positions matching TRBD2. CDR3 length: 19 amino acids. The J segment lost 0 bases and the V segment lost 0 bases, leaving 7 bases of the junction unmatched. The V gene's germline CDR1 is LGHNA and CDR2 YSLEER. CDR3 sequence: CASSQEPGTSGGSYNEQFF. The CDR3 region has the DNA TGCGCCAGCAGCCAAGAGCCAGGGACTAGCGGTGGCTCCTACAATGAGCAGTTCTTC.